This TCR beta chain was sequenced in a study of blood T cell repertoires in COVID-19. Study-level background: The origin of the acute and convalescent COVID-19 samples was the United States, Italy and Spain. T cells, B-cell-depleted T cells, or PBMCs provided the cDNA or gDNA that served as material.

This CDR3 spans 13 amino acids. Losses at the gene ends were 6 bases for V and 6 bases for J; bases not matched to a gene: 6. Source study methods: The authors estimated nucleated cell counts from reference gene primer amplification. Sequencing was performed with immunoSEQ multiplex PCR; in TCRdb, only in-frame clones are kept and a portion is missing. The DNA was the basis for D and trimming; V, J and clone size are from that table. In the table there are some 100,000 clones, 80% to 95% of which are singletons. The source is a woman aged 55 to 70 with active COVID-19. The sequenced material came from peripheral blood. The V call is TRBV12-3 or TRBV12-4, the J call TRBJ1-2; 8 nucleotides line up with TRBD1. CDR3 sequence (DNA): TGTGCCAGCAGCCCGAAGACAGGGGATGGCTACACCTTC. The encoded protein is CASSPKTGDGYTF.